The 23 T cell receptor beta chains listed next were all sequenced from one sample in a study of spatial heterogeneity in lung cancer. Regarding time point: sample taken at primary tumor resection. Without sorting, whole RNA was sequenced from tumor, nontumor lung or frozen PBMC. TCRdb fed the 5' RACE reads into MiXCR, producing one record per CDR3 protein. This sample yields around 23,000 distinct CDR3 sequences, of which 3.5% to 5.5% are seen a single time; roughly 35% belongs to the top ten. The source was PBMCs, collected at surgery. The receptors stem from a male donor with early-stage non-small cell lung cancer.

This clonotype was picked up a small number of times. The V gene is TRBV7-6, the J gene TRBJ2-7; 8 bases line up with TRBD1. The CDR3 is 16 amino acids. Trimming cost V 1 base and J 0 bases; bases outside gene matches: 5. Germline CDR1 SGHVS, CDR2 FNYEAQ. The CDR3 DNA reads as TGTGCCAGCAGCTTAGGCACAGGGGGGAGCTCCTACGAGCAGTACTTC. Amino acids: CASSLGTGGSSYEQYF.

This clonotype was detected many times. The chain recombines TRBV5-4 with TRBJ2-5; TRBD2 matches 7 bases. The CDR3 loop spans 14 amino acids. V dropped 4 bases and J dropped 5; count of bases not matched to a gene: 8. Per the germline V gene, CDR1 is SGHNT and CDR2 is YYREEE (reference sequence). The CDR3 is CASSSHGEGETQYF. CDR3 coding DNA: TGTGCCAGCAGCAGCCACGGGGAGGGGGAGACCCAGTACTTC.

The chain is built from TRBV11-2 and TRBJ1-6; tentatively, D is TRBD1 (6 bases). Trimming shortened V by 4 bases and J by 9 bases, and 13 bases separated the two germline ends. Germline loops: CDR1 SGHAT, CDR2 FQNNGV. The CDR3 totals 14 residues. CDR3 in DNA: TGTGCCAGCAGCTATTCGACAGGTAGTTCACCCCTCCACTTT. Translation gives CASSYSTGSSPLHF.

This clonotype was picked up many times. This chain links TRBV28 with TRBJ2-3; D unresolved. Germline V gene lookup returns CDR1 MDHEN and CDR2 SYDVKM. The CDR3 loop spans 12 amino acids. Trimming removed 10 bases from V and 0 bases from J, with 8 bases in between. The CDR3 sequence: CATGLSTDTQYF. The CDR3 DNA sequence: TGTGCCACTGGGCTCAGCACAGATACGCAGTATTTT.

The sample holds many counts of this clonotype. The J gene is TRBJ2-7, the V gene TRBV28; a possible D gene is TRBD2 (6 bases). Trimming took 5 bases from V and 5 from J, leaving 22 bases between them. CDR3 length: 16 amino acids. Germline-derived CDR1 and CDR2 are MDHEN and SYDVKM. CDR3 amino acids: CASSPPPGRRGHEQYF. The DNA for the CDR3 is TGTGCCAGCAGTCCACCCCCGGGACGGAGGGGCCACGAGCAGTACTTC. The whole variable domain, filled in from reference TRBV28 and TRBJ2-7, reads DVKVTQSSRYLVKRTGEKVFLECVQDMDHENMFWYRQDPGLGLRLIYFSYDVKMKEKGDIPEGYSVSREKKERFSLILESASTNQTSMYLCASSPPPGRRGHEQYFGPGTRLTVT.

The table lists this clonotype with many counts. The chain uses TRBV18 and TRBJ2-5; D unclear. Trimming pared 4 bases from V and 0 bases from J, leaving 3 bases between. Germline V gene data show CDR1 as KGHSH and CDR2 as LQKENI. The CDR3 runs to 12 residues. CDR3: CASSLDQETQYF. The DNA for the CDR3 is TGTGCCAGCTCACTGGACCAAGAGACCCAGTACTTC.

This clonotype was seen ten or more times. V usage is TRBV30 and J usage is TRBJ2-2; 7 bases are a match to TRBD1. J lost 3 bases, V lost 3 bases, and 7 bases had no gene match. The CDR3 is 15 amino acids. Looked up from germline, CDR1 is GTSNPN and CDR2 is SVGIG (reference sequence). The CDR3 loop reads CAWRARDRDTGELFF. The CDR3 bases are TGTGCCTGGAGGGCCCGGGACAGAGACACCGGGGAGCTGTTTTTT.

This clonotype was picked up many times. V and J are TRBV7-2 and TRBJ2-7; 9 positions agree with TRBD2. Looked up from germline, CDR1 is SGHTA and CDR2 is FQGNSA. The CDR3 extends over 15 amino acids. The trim removed 1 base at V and 3 bases at J, leaving 4 bases unmatched. The CDR3 region has the DNA TGTGCCAGCAGCTTAGGAGCGGGAGGCCTCTACGAGCAGTACTTC. This codes for CASSLGAGGLYEQYF.

This clonotype occurred many times. V gene TRBV6-5 combines with J gene TRBJ2-5; the D gene is possibly TRBD2 (6 bases). Germline V gene lookup returns CDR1 MNHEY and CDR2 SVGAGI. This CDR3 region has 12 residues. Trimming left V 6 bases short and J 6 bases short, with 11 bases between. CDR3 loop: CASSSTSQTQYF. The CDR3 nucleotides read TGTGCCAGCAGCTCGACTAGTCAGACCCAGTACTTC.

The sample holds many counts of this clonotype. The CDR3, as DNA: TGTGCCAGCAGCCCTGGACTAGCGGAACAAGAGACCCAGTACTTC. It is translated as CASSPGLAEQETQYF. This chain uses TRBV7-9 with TRBJ2-5; 10 bases align to TRBD2. Germline values: CDR1 SEHNR, CDR2 FQNEAQ (reference sequence). The J segment lost 2 bases and the V segment lost 5 bases, leaving 5 bases of the junction unmatched. This CDR3 is 15 amino acids long.

The table lists this clonotype with many counts. The chain recombines TRBV19 with TRBJ1-3, with D possibly being TRBD1 (5 bases). Trimming cost V 7 bases and J 10 bases, with 17 bases left between them. CDR3 length: 13 amino acids. CDR1 and CDR2 from the germline V gene are LNHDA and SQIVND (reference sequence). In DNA, the CDR3 is TGTGCCAGTACCTTCGGGGCGGAAAGAACCATATATTTT. It codes for CASTFGAERTIYF.

This clonotype was detected many times. The chain is built from TRBV7-7 and TRBJ2-7; D unclear. Between the trimmed V and J ends, which lost 1 base and 0 bases, there was a span of 7 bases. The germline CDR1 and CDR2 sequences are SSHAT and FNYEAQ (reference sequence). The CDR3 consists of 14 residues. CDR3 sequence: CASSLGQDSYEQYF. The CDR3 bases are TGTGCCAGCAGCTTAGGGCAGGACTCCTACGAGCAGTACTTC.

This clonotype was counted many times. The chain recombines TRBV19 with TRBJ1-5; no definite D call. The germline gives CDR1 LNHDA, CDR2 SQIVND (reference sequence). Trimming stripped 3 bases from V and 4 bases from J, with 10 bases between. This CDR3 has 14 amino acids. The chain's CDR3 is CASSMRQFNQPQHF. The CDR3 DNA follows: TGTGCCAGTAGTATGAGGCAGTTTAATCAGCCCCAGCATTTT.

In this sample, this clonotype turned up many times. The chain employs TRBV18 and TRBJ2-3; tentative D call: TRBD2 (7 bases). From germline, CDR1 is KGHSH and CDR2 LQKENI. The CDR3 has 17 residues. The V end lost 0 bases, the J end lost 2 bases, and 15 bases lay between the germline ends. CDR3 region: CASSPPRGGGATDTQYF. CDR3 nucleotides: TGTGCCAGCTCACCACCCCGGGGAGGGGGAGCCACAGATACGCAGTATTTT.

In its sample, this clonotype was seen many times. This chain connects TRBV7-2 to TRBJ2-5; a possible D gene is TRBD2 (5 bases). Germline V lookup: CDR1 SGHTA, CDR2 FQGNSA. The CDR3 spans 16 residues. V lost 7 bases, J lost 1 base, and 19 bases lay in between. The CDR3 DNA follows: TGTGCCAGCACCCCCTGGCTGAGCGGCATCCAAGAGACCCAGTACTTC. Translating it yields CASTPWLSGIQETQYF.

The chain couples TRBV6-6 to TRBJ2-7, with a possible D match to TRBD2 (6 bases). The CDR3 sequence is 14 residues long. Trimming removed 2 bases from V and 3 bases from J, with 11 bases in between. The germline V gene encodes CDR1 MNHNY and CDR2 SVGAGI (reference sequence). CDR3 in amino acids: CASSYAVGGYEQYF. CDR3 nucleotides: TGTGCCAGCAGTTACGCGGTGGGGGGCTACGAGCAGTACTTC.

This clonotype was detected many times. This sequence joins TRBV10-3 and TRBJ2-7; D remains ambiguous. The V end was cut by 6 bases, the J end by 3 bases, with 6 bases between. The CDR3 consists of 11 residues. The germline V gene encodes CDR1 ENHRY and CDR2 SYGVKD. CDR3 region: CAIREYYEQYF. CDR3 DNA sequence: TGTGCCATCAGAGAATACTACGAGCAGTACTTC.

The sample holds many counts of this clonotype. The chain carries TRBV2 and TRBJ2-2, with D possibly being TRBD1 (6 bases). The germline V and J ends were trimmed by 6 bases and 2 bases, with 16 bases remaining between them. Per germline, CDR1 SNHLY and CDR2 FYNNEI. The CDR3 has 16 residues. CDR3 in amino acids: CASRPRGSLNTGELFF. CDR3 in DNA: TGTGCCAGCAGGCCGAGGGGGAGCCTAAACACCGGGGAGCTGTTTTTT.

V gene TRBV11-2 combines with J gene TRBJ2-3, with 12 bases identical to TRBD2. The CDR3 extends over 16 amino acids. Per germline, CDR1 SGHAT and CDR2 FQNNGV. The V segment lost 7 bases and the J segment 0 bases; nucleotides outside the gene matches: 5. The chain's CDR3 is CASILTSGGSTDTQYF. The CDR3 DNA reads as TGTGCCAGCATCTTGACTAGCGGGGGAAGCACAGATACGCAGTATTTT.

This clonotype was detected many times. The chain carries TRBV20-1 and TRBJ1-1, with a weak D call TRBD1 (6 bases). Per germline, CDR1 DFQATT and CDR2 SNEGSKA (reference sequence). V lost 5 bases, J lost 4 bases, and 17 bases lay in between. The CDR3 contains 14 residues. The CDR3 nucleotides are TGCAGTGCTGTGAACAGGGCCCATGGCACTGAAGCTTTCTTT. Encoded protein: CSAVNRAHGTEAFF.

This clonotype has ten or more counts. The chain joins TRBV6-6 to TRBJ2-7; TRBD1 matches at 7 bases. V trimming: 6 bases; J trimming: 3 bases; junction bases outside the gene matches: 2. The CDR3 runs 12 residues. Germline-derived CDR1 and CDR2 are MNHNY and SVGAGI (reference sequence). The CDR3 here is CASRTGSYEQYF. As DNA, the CDR3 is TGTGCCAGCAGGACAGGGAGCTACGAGCAGTACTTC.

This clonotype was counted many times. The V call is TRBV27, the J call TRBJ2-7; D unresolved. Germline CDR1 MNHEY, CDR2 SMNVEV (reference sequence). V lost 3 bases and J lost 0, with 6 bases in between. The CDR3 runs 13 residues. CDR3 residues: CASSFPNSYEQYF. CDR3 bases: TGTGCCAGCAGTTTCCCAAACTCCTACGAGCAGTACTTC.

This clonotype was seen repeatedly, ten times or more. The gene calls are TRBV25-1 and TRBJ2-1, with 12 bases matching TRBD2. CDR3 size: 12 residues. Germline V lookup: CDR1 MGHDK, CDR2 SYGVNS. After removal of 7 bases from V and 9 bases from J, the junction contained 1 base not matched to a gene. The CDR3 DNA reads as TGTGCCAGCACTAGCGGGAGGGGTGAGCAGTTCTTC. Translated: CASTSGRGEQFF.